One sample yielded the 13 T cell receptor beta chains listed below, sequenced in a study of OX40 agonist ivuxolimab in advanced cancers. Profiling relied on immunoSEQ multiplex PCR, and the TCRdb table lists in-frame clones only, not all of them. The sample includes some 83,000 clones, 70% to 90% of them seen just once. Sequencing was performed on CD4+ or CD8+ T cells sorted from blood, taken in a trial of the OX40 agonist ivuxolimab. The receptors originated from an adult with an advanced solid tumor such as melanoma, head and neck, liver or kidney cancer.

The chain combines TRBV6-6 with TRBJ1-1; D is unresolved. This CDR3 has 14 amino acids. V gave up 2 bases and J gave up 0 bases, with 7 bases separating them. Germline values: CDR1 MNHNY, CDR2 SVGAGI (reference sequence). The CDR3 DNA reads TGTGCCAGCAGTTACGGGGTCATGAACACTGAAGCTTTCTTT. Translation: CASSYGVMNTEAFF.

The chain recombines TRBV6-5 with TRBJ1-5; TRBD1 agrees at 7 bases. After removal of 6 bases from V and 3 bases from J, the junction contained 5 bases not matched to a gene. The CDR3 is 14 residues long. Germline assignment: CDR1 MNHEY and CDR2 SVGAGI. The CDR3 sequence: CASREGQLNQPQHF. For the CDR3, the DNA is TGTGCCAGCAGAGAGGGACAGCTCAATCAGCCCCAGCATTTT.

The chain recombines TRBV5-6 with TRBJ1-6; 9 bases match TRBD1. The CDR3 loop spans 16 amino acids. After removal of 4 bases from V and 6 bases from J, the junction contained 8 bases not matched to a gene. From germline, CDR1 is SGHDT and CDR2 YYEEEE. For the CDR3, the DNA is TGTGCCAGCAGCCCCCTTTCGGGACAGGGTAATTCACCCCTCCACTTT. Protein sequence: CASSPLSGQGNSPLHF.

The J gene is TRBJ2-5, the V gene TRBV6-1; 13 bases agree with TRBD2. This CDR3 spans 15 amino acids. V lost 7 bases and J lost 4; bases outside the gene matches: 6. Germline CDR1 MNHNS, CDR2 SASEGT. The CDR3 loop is CASNPGLAGRETQYF. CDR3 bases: TGTGCCAGCAACCCGGGACTAGCGGGAAGAGAGACCCAGTACTTC.

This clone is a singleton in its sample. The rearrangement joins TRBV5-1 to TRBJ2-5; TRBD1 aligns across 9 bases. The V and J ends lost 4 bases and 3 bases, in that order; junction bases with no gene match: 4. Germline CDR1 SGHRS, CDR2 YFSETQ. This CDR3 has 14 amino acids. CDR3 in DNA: TGCGCCAGCAGCGAAGGGACAGGGAAAGAGACCCAGTACTTC. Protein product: CASSEGTGKETQYF.

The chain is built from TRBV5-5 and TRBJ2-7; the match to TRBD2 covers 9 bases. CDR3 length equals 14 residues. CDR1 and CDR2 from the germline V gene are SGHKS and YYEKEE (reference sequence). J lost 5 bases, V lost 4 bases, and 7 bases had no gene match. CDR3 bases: TGTGCCAGCAGCCCTCTAGCGGGAAGGGACGAGCAGTACTTC. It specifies CASSPLAGRDEQYF.

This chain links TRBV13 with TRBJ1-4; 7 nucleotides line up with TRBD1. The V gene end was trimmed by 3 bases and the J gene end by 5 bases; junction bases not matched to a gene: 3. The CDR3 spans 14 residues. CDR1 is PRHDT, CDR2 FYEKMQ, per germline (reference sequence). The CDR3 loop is CASSLDRKNEKLFF. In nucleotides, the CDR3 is TGTGCCAGCAGCTTGGACAGGAAAAATGAAAAACTGTTTTTT.

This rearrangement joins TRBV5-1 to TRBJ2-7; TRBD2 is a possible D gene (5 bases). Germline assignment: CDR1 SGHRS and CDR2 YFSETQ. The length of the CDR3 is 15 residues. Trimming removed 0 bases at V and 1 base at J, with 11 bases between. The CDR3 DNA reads TGCGCCAGCAGCTTGGAACTGTCGGGGTCCTACGAGCAGTACTTC. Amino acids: CASSLELSGSYEQYF.

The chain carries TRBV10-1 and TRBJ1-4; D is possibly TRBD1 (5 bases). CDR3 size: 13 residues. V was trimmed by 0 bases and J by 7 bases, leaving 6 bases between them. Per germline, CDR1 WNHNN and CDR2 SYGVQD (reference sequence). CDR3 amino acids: CASSESGGEKLFF. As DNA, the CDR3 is TGCGCCAGCAGTGAGTCGGGGGGTGAAAAACTGTTTTTT.

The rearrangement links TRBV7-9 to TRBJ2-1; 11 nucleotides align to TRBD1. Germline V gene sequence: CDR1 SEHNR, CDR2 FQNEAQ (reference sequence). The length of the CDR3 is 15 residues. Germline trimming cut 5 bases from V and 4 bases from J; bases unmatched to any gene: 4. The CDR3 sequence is CASSPGTGGYNEQFF. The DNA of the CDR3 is TGTGCCAGCAGCCCCGGGACAGGGGGTTACAATGAGCAGTTCTTC.

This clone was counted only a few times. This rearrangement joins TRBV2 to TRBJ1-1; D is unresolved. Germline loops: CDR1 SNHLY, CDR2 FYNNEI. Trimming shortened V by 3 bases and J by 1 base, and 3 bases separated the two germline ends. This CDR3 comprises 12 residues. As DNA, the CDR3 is TGTGCCAGCAGTGAGAGGAACACTGAAGCTTTCTTT. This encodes CASSERNTEAFF.

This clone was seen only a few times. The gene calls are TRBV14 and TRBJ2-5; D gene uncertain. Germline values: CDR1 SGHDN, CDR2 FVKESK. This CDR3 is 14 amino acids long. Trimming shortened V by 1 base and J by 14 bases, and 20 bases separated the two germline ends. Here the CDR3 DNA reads TGTGCCAGCAGCCAAGCCGACTTTCGATCGATCGTCTACTTC. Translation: CASSQADFRSIVYF.

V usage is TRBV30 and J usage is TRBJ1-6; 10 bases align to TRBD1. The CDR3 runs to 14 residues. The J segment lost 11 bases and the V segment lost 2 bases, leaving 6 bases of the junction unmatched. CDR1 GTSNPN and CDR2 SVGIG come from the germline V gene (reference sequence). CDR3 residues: CAWSIDRGRAPLHF. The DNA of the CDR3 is TGTGCCTGGAGTATAGACAGGGGGCGAGCACCCCTCCACTTT.